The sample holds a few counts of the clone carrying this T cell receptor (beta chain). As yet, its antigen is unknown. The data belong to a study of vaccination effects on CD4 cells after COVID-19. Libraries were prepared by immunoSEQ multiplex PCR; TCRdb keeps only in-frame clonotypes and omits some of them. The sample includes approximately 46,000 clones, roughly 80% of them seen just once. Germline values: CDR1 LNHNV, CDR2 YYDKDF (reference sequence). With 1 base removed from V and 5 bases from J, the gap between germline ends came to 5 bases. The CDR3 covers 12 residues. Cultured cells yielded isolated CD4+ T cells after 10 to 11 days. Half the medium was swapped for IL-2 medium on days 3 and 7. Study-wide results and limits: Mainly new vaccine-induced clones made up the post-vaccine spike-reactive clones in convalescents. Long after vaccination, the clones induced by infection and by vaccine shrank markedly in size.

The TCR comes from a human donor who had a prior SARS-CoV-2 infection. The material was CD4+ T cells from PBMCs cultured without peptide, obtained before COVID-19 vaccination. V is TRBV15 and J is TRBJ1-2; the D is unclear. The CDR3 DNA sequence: TGTGCCACCAGCAGAGGCAGTTATGGCTACACCTTC. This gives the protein CATSRGSYGYTF.